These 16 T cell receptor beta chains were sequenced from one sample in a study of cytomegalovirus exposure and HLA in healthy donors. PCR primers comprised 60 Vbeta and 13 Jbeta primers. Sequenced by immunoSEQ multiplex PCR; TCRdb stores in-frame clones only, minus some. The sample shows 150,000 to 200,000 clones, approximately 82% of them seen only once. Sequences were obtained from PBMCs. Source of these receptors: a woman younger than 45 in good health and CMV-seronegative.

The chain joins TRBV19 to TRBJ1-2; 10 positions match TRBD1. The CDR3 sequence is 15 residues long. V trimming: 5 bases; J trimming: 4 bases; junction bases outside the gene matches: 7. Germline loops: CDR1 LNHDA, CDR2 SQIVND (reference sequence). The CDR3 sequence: CASSFPGQGLYGYTF. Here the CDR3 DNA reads TGTGCCAGTAGTTTTCCGGGACAGGGGCTCTATGGCTACACCTTC. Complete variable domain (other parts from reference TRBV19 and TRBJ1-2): DGGITQSPKYLFRKEGQNVTLSCEQNLNHDAMYWYRQDPGQGLRLIYYSQIVNDFQKGDIAEGYSVSREKKESFPLTVTSAQKNPTAFYLCASSFPGQGLYGYTFGSGTRLTVV.

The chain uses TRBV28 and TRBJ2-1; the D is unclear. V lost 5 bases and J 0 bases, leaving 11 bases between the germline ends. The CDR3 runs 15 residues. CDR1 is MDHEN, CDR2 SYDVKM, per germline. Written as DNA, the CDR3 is TGTGCCAGCAGTAGCATTACGAGCTCCTACAATGAGCAGTTCTTC. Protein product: CASSSITSSYNEQFF.

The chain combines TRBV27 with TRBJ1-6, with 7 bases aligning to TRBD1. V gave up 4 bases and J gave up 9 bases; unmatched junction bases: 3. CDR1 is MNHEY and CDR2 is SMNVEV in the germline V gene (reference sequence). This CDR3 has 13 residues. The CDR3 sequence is CASSSTGFSPLHF. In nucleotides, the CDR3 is TGTGCCAGCAGTTCGACAGGGTTTTCACCCCTCCACTTT.

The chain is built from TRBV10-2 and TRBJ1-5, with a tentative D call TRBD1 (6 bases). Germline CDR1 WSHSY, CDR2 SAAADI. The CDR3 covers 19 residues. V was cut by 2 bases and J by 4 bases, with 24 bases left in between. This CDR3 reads CASSEGYEGVDGLNQPQHF. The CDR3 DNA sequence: TGCGCCAGCAGTGAGGGTTATGAGGGGGTGGATGGGCTGAATCAGCCCCAGCATTTT.

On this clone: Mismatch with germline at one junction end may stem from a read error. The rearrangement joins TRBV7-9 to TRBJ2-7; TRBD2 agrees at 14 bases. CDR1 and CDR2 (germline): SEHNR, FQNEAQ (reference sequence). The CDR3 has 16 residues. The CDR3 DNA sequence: TGTTCCAGCAGCGGCACGACTAGCGGGAGGGCCTGGGAGCAGTACTTC. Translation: CSSSGTTSGRAWEQYF.

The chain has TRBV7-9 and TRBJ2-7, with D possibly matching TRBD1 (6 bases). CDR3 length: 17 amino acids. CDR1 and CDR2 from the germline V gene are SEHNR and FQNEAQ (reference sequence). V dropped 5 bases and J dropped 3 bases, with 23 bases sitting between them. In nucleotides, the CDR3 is TGTGCCAGCAGCGCCCTTAAGAGGACAGAAGGGGGCTACGAGCAGTACTTC. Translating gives CASSALKRTEGGYEQYF. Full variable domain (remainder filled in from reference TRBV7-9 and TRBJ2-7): DTGVSQNPRHKITKRGQNVTFRCDPISEHNRLYWYRQTLGQGPEFLTYFQNEAQLEKSRLLSDRFSAERPKGSFSTLEIQRTEQGDSAMYLCASSALKRTEGGYEQYFGPGTRLTVT.

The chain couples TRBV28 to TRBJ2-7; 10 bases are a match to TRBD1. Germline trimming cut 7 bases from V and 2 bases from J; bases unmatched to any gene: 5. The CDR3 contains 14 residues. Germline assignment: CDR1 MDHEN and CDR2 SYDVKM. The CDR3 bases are TGTGCCAGCAACCCAGGACAGGGGGCCTACGAGCAGTACTTC. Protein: CASNPGQGAYEQYF.

In DNA form, the CDR3 reads TGCAGTGTACAGCTAAATTCACCCCTCCACTTT. The encoded protein is CSVQLNSPLHF. The chain is built from TRBV20-1 and TRBJ1-6; D is ambiguous. Looked up from germline, CDR1 is DFQATT and CDR2 is SNEGSKA (reference sequence). The CDR3 is made up of 11 amino acids. Between the trimmed V and J ends, which lost 7 bases and 7 bases, there was a span of 8 bases.

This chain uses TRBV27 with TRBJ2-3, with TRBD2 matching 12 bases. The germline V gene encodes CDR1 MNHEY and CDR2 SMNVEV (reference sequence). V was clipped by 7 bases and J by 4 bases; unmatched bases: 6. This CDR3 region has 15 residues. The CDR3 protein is CASTERLAGADTQYF. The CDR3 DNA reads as TGTGCCAGCACCGAGAGACTAGCGGGAGCAGATACGCAGTATTTT.

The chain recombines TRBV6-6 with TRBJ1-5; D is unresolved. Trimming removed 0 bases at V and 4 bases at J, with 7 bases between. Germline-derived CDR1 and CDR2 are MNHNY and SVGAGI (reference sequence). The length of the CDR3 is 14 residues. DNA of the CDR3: TGTGCCAGCAGTTACTCAAGGGAGAATCAGCCCCAGCATTTT. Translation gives CASSYSRENQPQHF.

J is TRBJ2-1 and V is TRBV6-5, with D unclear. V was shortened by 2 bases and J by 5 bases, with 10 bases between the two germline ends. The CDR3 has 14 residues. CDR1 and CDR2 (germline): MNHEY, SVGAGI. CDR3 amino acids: CASSYGHSNNEQFF. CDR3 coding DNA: TGTGCCAGCAGTTACGGTCACAGCAACAATGAGCAGTTCTTC.

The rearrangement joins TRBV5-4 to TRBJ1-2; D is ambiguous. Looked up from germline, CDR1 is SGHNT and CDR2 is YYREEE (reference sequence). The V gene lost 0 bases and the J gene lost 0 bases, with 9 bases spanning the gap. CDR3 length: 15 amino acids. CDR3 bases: TGTGCCAGCAGCTTGGGTGGGCGGGCTAACTATGGCTACACCTTC. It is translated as CASSLGGRANYGYTF.

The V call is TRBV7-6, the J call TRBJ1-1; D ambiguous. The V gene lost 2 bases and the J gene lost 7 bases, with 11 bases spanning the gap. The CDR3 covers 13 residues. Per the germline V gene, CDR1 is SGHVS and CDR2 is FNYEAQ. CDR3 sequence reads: CASSLQVQSEAFF. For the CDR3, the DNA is TGTGCCAGCAGCTTACAGGTTCAAAGTGAAGCTTTCTTT.

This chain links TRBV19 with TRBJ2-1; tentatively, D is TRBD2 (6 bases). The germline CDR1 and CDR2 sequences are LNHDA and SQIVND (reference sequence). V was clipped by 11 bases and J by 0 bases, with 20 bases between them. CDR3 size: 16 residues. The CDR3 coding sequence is TGTGCCTGTCGGCGGGGACCGCTGAGCTCCTACAATGAGCAGTTCTTC. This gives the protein CACRRGPLSSYNEQFF.

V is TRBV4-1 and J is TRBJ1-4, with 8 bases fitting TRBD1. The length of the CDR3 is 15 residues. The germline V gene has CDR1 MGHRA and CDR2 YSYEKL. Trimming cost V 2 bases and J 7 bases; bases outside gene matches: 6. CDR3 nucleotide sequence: TGCGCCAGCAGCCAAAAGACAGGGGAGGTTGAAAAACTGTTTTTT. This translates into CASSQKTGEVEKLFF.

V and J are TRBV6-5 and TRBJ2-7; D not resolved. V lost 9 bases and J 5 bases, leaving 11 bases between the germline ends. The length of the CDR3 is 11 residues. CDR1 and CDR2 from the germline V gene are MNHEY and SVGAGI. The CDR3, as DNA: TGTGCCAGGACCGAGGTGAACGAGCAGTACTTC. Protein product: CARTEVNEQYF.